This TCR beta chain was obtained from a study of control samples from healthy donors and cancer patients. The V gene lost 2 bases and the J gene lost 8 bases, with 10 bases spanning the gap. CDR1 and CDR2 (germline): SGDLS, YYNGEE. The CDR3 contains 13 residues. Method: immunoSEQ multiplex PCR; TCRdb's copy keeps in-frame clones and lacks some. The sample includes about 120,000 clones, 85% to 90% of them seen just once. Input material: blood. The genes are TRBV9 and TRBJ1-4, with no clear D. The TCR sequence derives from a man aged 25-40 years in good health. The CDR3 sequence is CASSVGPLEKLFF. CDR3 coding DNA: TGTGCCAGCAGCGTTGGACCGCTAGAAAAACTGTTTTTT.